The rows below give T cell receptor beta chains drawn from one sample of a study of cytomegalovirus exposure and HLA in healthy donors. The assay was immunoSEQ multiplex PCR, and TCRdb's table has in-frame clones only and misses some. The sample lists about 120,000 clones; roughly 63% were seen once. Source material: PBMCs. These receptors all come from a young man in good health and CMV-seropositive. CDR3s include the opening cysteine and the closing phenylalanine or tryptophan. A D gene is named only where the DNA matches it firmly. The size field is filled for only some rows; it gives once, few, many or a size class.

TRBV5-1	-	TRBJ1-3	16	-	CASSEAPTGTGNTIYF	TGCGCCAGCAGCGAAGCCCCCACAGGGACTGGAAACACCATATATTTT
TRBV19	TRBD2	TRBJ2-1	12	-	CASSISSGEQFF	TGTGCCAGTAGTATATCTAGCGGGGAGCAGTTCTTC
TRBV11-2	-	TRBJ2-3	16	-	CASSPLGGRWGDTQYF	TGTGCCAGCAGCCCTCTTGGGGGCAGATGGGGGGATACGCAGTATTTT
TRBV6-6	-	TRBJ1-1	14	-	CASSYPDGGTEAFF	TGTGCCAGCAGTTACCCCGACGGAGGCACTGAAGCTTTCTTT
TRBV11-2	-	TRBJ1-3	13	-	CASSQNLGYTIYF	TGTGCCAGCAGCCAAAACCTAGGATACACCATATATTTT
TRBV5-6	-	TRBJ2-5	16	-	CASSPPQGRLQETQYF	TGTGCCAGCAGCCCCCCGCAGGGCCGGCTCCAAGAGACCCAGTACTTC
TRBV7-7	-	TRBJ1-5	13	-	CASSPTVGQPQHF	TGTGCTAGCAGCCCGACAGTCGGTCAGCCCCAGCATTTT
TRBV10-3	-	TRBJ2-7	14	-	CAISGLDWAYEQYF	TGTGCCATCAGTGGGCTCGACTGGGCCTACGAGCAGTACTTC
TRBV4-1	-	TRBJ2-1	14	-	CASSQGRGYNEQFF	TGCGCCAGCAGCCAAGGGCGGGGATACAATGAGCAGTTCTTC
TRBV7-3	-	TRBJ1-1	13	few	CASSRDSNTEAFF	TGTGCCAGCAGCAGAGACAGTAACACTGAAGCTTTCTTT
TRBV5-6	-	TRBJ1-6	16	few	CASSLRGGTYNSPLHF	TGTGCCAGCAGCTTGAGGGGGGGGACCTATAATTCACCCCTCCACTTT
TRBV28	TRBD2	TRBJ2-7	17	-	CASRAFWASGSTYEQYF	TGTGCCAGCAGAGCTTTTTGGGCTAGCGGGAGTACCTACGAGCAGTACTTC
TRBV11-2	TRBD2	TRBJ2-1	16	once	CASSFRPSGRPNEQFF	TGTGCCAGCAGCTTTAGACCTAGCGGGAGGCCAAATGAGCAGTTCTTC
TRBV27	TRBD1	TRBJ1-4	17	-	CASSLRSRGPTNEKLFF	TGTGCCAGCAGTTTAAGGAGCAGGGGGCCTACTAATGAAAAACTGTTTTTT
TRBV9	-	TRBJ2-6	15	-	CASSPTGSGANVLTF	TGTGCCAGCAGCCCTACAGGGTCTGGGGCCAACGTCCTGACTTTC
TRBV7-6	TRBD2	TRBJ2-2	15	-	CASSLFAGGTGELFF	TGTGCCAGCAGCTTATTTGCGGGAGGCACCGGGGAGCTGTTTTTT
TRBV29-1	TRBD1	TRBJ2-1	14	once	CSVVYRGVVNEQFF	TGCAGCGTTGTATACAGGGGGGTGGTCAATGAGCAGTTCTTC
TRBV7-9	TRBD2	TRBJ2-7	14	-	CASALSGREDEQYF	TGTGCCAGCGCTCTCAGCGGGAGGGAAGACGAGCAGTACTTC
TRBV2	-	TRBJ2-7	14	-	CASSGVSGSYEQYF	TGTGCCAGCAGTGGGGTTAGCGGTTCCTACGAGCAGTACTTC
TRBV7-8	-	TRBJ2-7	13	-	CASSLALGPEQYF	TGTGCCAGCAGCTTAGCGCTCGGTCCTGAGCAGTACTTC
TRBV25-1	TRBD1	TRBJ2-5	18	once	CASSATEGARFYQETQYF	TGTGCCAGCAGTGCAACAGAGGGGGCGCGGTTTTACCAAGAGACCCAGTACTTC
TRBV28	-	TRBJ1-4	15	-	CASSLVLGGGEKLFF	TGTGCCAGCAGTTTAGTCTTGGGGGGTGGGGAAAAACTGTTTTTT
TRBV10-1	-	TRBJ2-3	15	-	CASSPLDSRTDTQYF	TGCGCCAGCAGTCCCCTCGACAGCCGCACAGATACGCAGTATTTT
TRBV10-2	TRBD2	TRBJ2-1	14	-	CASSEGLALNEQFF	TGCGCCAGCAGTGAGGGACTAGCTCTAAATGAGCAGTTCTTC
TRBV19	-	TRBJ2-2	16	-	CASSRDRAGDTGELFF	TGTGCCAGTAGTAGAGACAGGGCGGGGGACACCGGGGAGCTGTTTTTT
TRBV2	-	TRBJ2-7	12	few	CASRWGAYEQYF	TGTGCCAGCAGGTGGGGGGCCTACGAGCAGTACTTC
TRBV19	TRBD2	TRBJ2-3	17	-	CASSPKRLAEGPDTQYF	TGTGCCAGTAGCCCGAAGCGGCTAGCGGAGGGGCCAGATACGCAGTATTTT
TRBV6-5	-	TRBJ2-5	15	-	CASSSYRQREETQYF	TGTGCCAGCAGTTCCTACCGACAGAGAGAAGAGACCCAGTACTTC
TRBV28	TRBD2	TRBJ2-5	15	-	CASSLPGLVKETQYF	TGTGCCAGCAGTCTCCCGGGACTAGTGAAAGAGACCCAGTACTTC
TRBV6-5	-	TRBJ2-7	15	-	CASSGPGLEAYEQYF	TGTGCCAGCAGTGGTCCGGGACTCGAGGCCTACGAGCAGTACTTC
TRBV2	TRBD2	TRBJ2-2	15	-	CASRKRDLNTGELFF	TGTGCCAGCAGGAAGCGGGACTTGAACACCGGGGAGCTGTTTTTT
TRBV6-1	-	TRBJ1-4	11	few	CASSELGSGFF	TGTGCCAGCAGTGAATTAGGTTCGGGTTTTTTT
TRBV5-6	-	TRBJ2-3	14	-	CASSLSGGTDTQYF	TGTGCCAGCAGCTTGTCAGGCGGCACAGATACGCAGTATTTT
TRBV4-3	-	TRBJ1-2	17	-	CASSQDLTAPITYGYTF	TGCGCCAGCAGCCAAGATCTAACAGCCCCAATCACTTATGGCTACACCTTC
TRBV6-6	-	TRBJ1-5	14	many	CASSYSGDSQPQHF	TGTGCCAGCAGTTACTCGGGAGATAGCCAGCCCCAGCATTTT
TRBV6-1	TRBD2	TRBJ2-3	16	-	CASSETWREGRDTQYF	TGTGCCAGCAGTGAAACGTGGCGGGAGGGCCGAGATACGCAGTATTTT
TRBV6-5	TRBD1	TRBJ2-1	13	-	CASSRQGFHEQFF	TGTGCCAGCAGTCGACAGGGATTCCATGAGCAGTTCTTC
TRBV11-3	TRBD1	TRBJ1-2	14	-	CASSLDGTGRGYTF	TGTGCCAGCAGCTTAGATGGGACAGGGAGAGGCTACACCTTC
TRBV9	TRBD2	TRBJ2-5	16	-	CASSVGTSGNQETQYF	TGTGCCAGCAGCGTTGGGACTAGCGGTAACCAAGAGACCCAGTACTTC
TRBV5-1	TRBD1	TRBJ1-3	16	-	CASSLGTGAVGNTIYF	TGCGCCAGCAGCTTGGGGACAGGGGCGGTCGGCAACACCATATATTTT
TRBV4-3	TRBD1	TRBJ2-7	15	-	CASSQGDREFDEQYF	TGCGCCAGCAGCCAAGGGGACAGGGAGTTCGACGAGCAGTACTTC
TRBV18	-	TRBJ2-2	14	once	CASSTRVSVGELFF	TGTGCCAGCTCAACCAGGGTCAGTGTCGGGGAGCTGTTTTTT
TRBV11-2	TRBD1	TRBJ1-2	12	-	CASSLRLGQGDF	TGTGCCAGCAGCCTTCGACTGGGACAGGGGGACTTC
TRBV6-5	-	TRBJ2-3	13	-	CASSYKMAGTQYF	TGTGCCAGCAGTTACAAGATGGCCGGGACGCAGTATTTT
TRBV5-1	TRBD2	TRBJ2-3	15	-	CASSGLAGGPDTQYF	TGCGCCAGCAGCGGACTAGCGGGAGGGCCGGATACGCAGTATTTT